This T cell receptor beta chain was captured in a study of cytomegalovirus exposure and HLA in healthy donors. Study-wide results and limits: Upon later analysis, HLA-associated TCR beta chains proved more clonally expanded than other, equally common chains. Analysis was carried out at a later point, and it linked a missense DCLRE1C variant to TCR beta V- and J-gene trimming. A later analysis reportedly identified an Asian-associated ancestry cluster as carrying fewer N-insertions than the approximately 670-donor mean. CMV serostatus alone was available as immune exposure information.

The CDR3 covers 13 residues. V was clipped by 6 bases and J by 3 bases, with 12 bases between them. Looked up from germline, CDR1 is SGHVS and CDR2 is FQNEAQ. It was with 60 Vbeta and 13 Jbeta primers that the PCR ran. Profiled with immunoSEQ multiplex PCR; TCRdb holds only in-frame clones, not every one. The profile shows roughly 160,000 clones, approximately 74% of them singletons. A word on this clone: What it binds is not known.

Input material: PBMCs. V is TRBV7-8 and J is TRBJ2-7, with a weak D call TRBD1 (5 bases). The receptor was isolated from a woman aged 25-40 years in good health and CMV-seronegative. The CDR3 is CASRPDSFYEQYF. CDR3 in DNA: TGTGCCAGCAGACCCGACAGCTTCTACGAGCAGTACTTC.